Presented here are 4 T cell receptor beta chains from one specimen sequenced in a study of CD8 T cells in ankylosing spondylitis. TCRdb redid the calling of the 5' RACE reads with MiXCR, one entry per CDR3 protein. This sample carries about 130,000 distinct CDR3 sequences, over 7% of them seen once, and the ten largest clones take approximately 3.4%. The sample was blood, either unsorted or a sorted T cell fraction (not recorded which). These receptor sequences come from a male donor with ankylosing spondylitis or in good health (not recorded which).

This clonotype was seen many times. The CDR3 spells CSREVAGALGEQFF. As DNA, the CDR3 is TGCAGTCGCGAGGTTGCGGGAGCCTTGGGTGAGCAGTTCTTC. The chain employs TRBV20-1 and TRBJ2-1; the match to TRBD2 covers 7 bases. From germline, CDR1 is DFQATT and CDR2 SNEGSKA (reference sequence). This CDR3 has 14 residues. The ends lost 8 bases at V and 9 bases at J; junction bases unmatched: 16.

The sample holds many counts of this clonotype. The CDR3 is CASSQDVGSNSPLHF. The CDR3 region has the DNA TGTGCCAGCAGCCAAGATGTCGGCTCAAATTCACCCCTCCACTTT. This rearrangement joins TRBV3-1 to TRBJ1-6; D gene ambiguous. The CDR3 has 15 residues. The germline gives CDR1 LGHDT, CDR2 YNNKEL (reference sequence). V dropped 0 bases and J dropped 7 bases, with 10 bases sitting between them.

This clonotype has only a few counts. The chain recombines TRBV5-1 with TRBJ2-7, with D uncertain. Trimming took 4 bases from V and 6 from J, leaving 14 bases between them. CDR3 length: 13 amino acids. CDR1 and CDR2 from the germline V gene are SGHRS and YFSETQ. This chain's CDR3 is CASSPTGPGEQYF. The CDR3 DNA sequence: TGCGCCAGCAGCCCGACTGGGCCAGGCGAGCAGTACTTC.

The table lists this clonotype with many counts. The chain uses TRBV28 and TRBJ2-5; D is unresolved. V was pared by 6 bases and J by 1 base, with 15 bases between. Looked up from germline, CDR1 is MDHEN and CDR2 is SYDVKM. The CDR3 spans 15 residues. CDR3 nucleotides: TGTGCCAGCAGCTCCAATTCGGACCTCCAAGAGACCCAGTACTTC. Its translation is CASSSNSDLQETQYF.